Presented here are 27 T cell receptor beta chains from one specimen sequenced in a study of blood T cell repertoires in COVID-19. TCRdb keeps only in-frame clones here, not all; method: immunoSEQ multiplex PCR. The profile shows fewer than 25,000 clones, about 89% of them singletons. The specimen sequenced was peripheral blood. These receptors all stem from an older woman with active COVID-19.

This clone qualifies as medium-sized. This rearrangement joins TRBV12-5 to TRBJ2-7, with no clear D. Trimming pared 7 bases from V and 1 base from J, leaving 5 bases between. Germline V gene data show CDR1 as LGHNT and CDR2 as FRNRAP. The CDR3 length is 11 residues. The CDR3 loop reads CASAHSYEQYF. CDR3 in DNA: TGTGCTAGTGCCCATTCCTACGAGCAGTACTTC. The variable domain in full, with the rest retrieved from reference TRBV12-5 and TRBJ2-7, is DARVTQTPRHKVTEMGQEVTMRCQPILGHNTVFWYRQTMMQGLELLAYFRNRAPLDDSGMPKDRFSAEMPDATLATLKIQPSEPRDSAVYFCASAHSYEQYFGPGTRLTVT.

The genes are TRBV19 and TRBJ2-1; weak D call: TRBD1 (6 bases). Germline CDR1 is LNHDA and CDR2 is SQIVND (reference sequence). Trimming took off 9 bases at V and 10 bases at J, with 19 bases between the two ends. CDR3 length: 13 residues. In nucleotides, the CDR3 is TGTGCCAGCCGGGACACAGGCCGTGGGGAGCAGTTCTTC. It is translated as CASRDTGRGEQFF.

The gene calls are TRBV5-1 and TRBJ2-1, with 8 bases matching TRBD2. The V gene end was trimmed by 6 bases and the J gene end by 4 bases; junction bases not matched to a gene: 6. The CDR3 runs to 14 residues. CDR1 and CDR2 from the germline V gene are SGHRS and YFSETQ. CDR3 bases: TGCGCCAGCACAATCAGCGGGGGTTACAATGAGCAGTTCTTC. The encoded protein is CASTISGGYNEQFF.

The chain employs TRBV11-2 and TRBJ2-3, with TRBD1 matching over 7 bases. The CDR3 sequence is 14 residues long. Germline V lookup: CDR1 SGHAT, CDR2 FQNNGV. V was clipped by 10 bases and J by 4 bases; unmatched bases: 11. Here the CDR3 reads CATARQGRPDTQYF. Here the CDR3 DNA reads TGTGCCACCGCCAGACAGGGTAGGCCAGATACGCAGTATTTT.

V usage is TRBV4-1 and J usage is TRBJ2-1; 13 bases map to TRBD2. CDR1 is MGHRA and CDR2 is YSYEKL in the germline V gene. The CDR3 has 19 residues. V lost 4 bases, J lost 0 bases, and 9 bases stayed unmatched. CDR3 amino acids: CASSPQTSGGLSSYNEQFF. CDR3 DNA sequence: TGCGCCAGCAGCCCGCAGACTAGCGGGGGGCTTAGCTCCTACAATGAGCAGTTCTTC.

This clone was counted a single time. The chain couples TRBV3-1 (or the pseudogene TRBV3-2) to TRBJ2-7; D is ambiguous. The germline CDR1 and CDR2 sequences are LGHDT and YNNKEL (reference sequence). V was trimmed by 5 bases and J by 3 bases, leaving 11 bases between them. The CDR3 covers 13 residues. The DNA for the CDR3 is TGTGCCAGCAGCTACGACACGAGCTACGAGCAGTACTTC. It translates to CASSYDTSYEQYF.

This rearrangement joins TRBV9 to TRBJ2-3; 7 bases fit TRBD1. After removal of 4 bases from V and 0 bases from J, the junction contained 8 bases not matched to a gene. There are 16 residues in the CDR3. Per germline, CDR1 SGDLS and CDR2 YYNGEE. CDR3 amino acids: CASSPTGATSTDTQYF. The CDR3 DNA reads TGTGCCAGCAGCCCTACAGGGGCCACTAGCACAGATACGCAGTATTTT.

V gene TRBV4-1 combines with J gene TRBJ1-1; perhaps TRBD1 as D (6 bases). Germline values: CDR1 MGHRA, CDR2 YSYEKL. The CDR3 has 16 amino acids. Between the trimmed V and J ends, which lost 4 bases and 1 base, there was a span of 16 bases. CDR3 nucleotide sequence: TGCGCCAGCAGCCCGACAGGATTGGGGTGGAACACTGAAGCTTTCTTT. Translation: CASSPTGLGWNTEAFF.

This clone turned up a few times. This chain uses TRBV5-6 with TRBJ1-6; no reliable D call. This CDR3 contains 15 residues. Looked up from germline, CDR1 is SGHDT and CDR2 is YYEEEE. V shed 0 bases and J shed 8 bases, with 12 bases lying between them. CDR3: CASSLEVSGDSPLHF. The DNA for the CDR3 is TGTGCCAGCAGCTTGGAAGTAAGCGGCGATTCACCCCTCCACTTT.

The V call is TRBV5-6, the J call TRBJ1-1, with TRBD1 matching 10 bases. CDR3 length equals 16 residues. Germline V gene data show CDR1 as SGHDT and CDR2 as YYEEEE. With 3 bases clipped from V and 3 bases from J, the junction kept 8 bases outside the gene matches. The CDR3 region is CASSSPDRGSYTEAFF. CDR3 nucleotide sequence: TGTGCCAGCAGCTCGCCGGACAGGGGGTCGTACACTGAAGCTTTCTTT.

The V call is TRBV6-4, the J call TRBJ2-3, with 11 bases that match TRBD2. This CDR3 spans 17 amino acids. The V gene's germline CDR1 is MRHNA and CDR2 SNTAGT. Trimming cost V 2 bases and J 3 bases; bases outside gene matches: 7. CDR3 residues: CASSDGSSGGSTDTQYF. CDR3 nucleotides: TGTGCCAGCAGTGACGGGTCTAGCGGGGGGTCGACAGATACGCAGTATTTT.

This chain connects TRBV12-3 or TRBV12-4 to TRBJ2-1; TRBD2 matches 9 bases. The CDR3 has 13 residues. The V gene end was trimmed by 10 bases and the J gene end by 11 bases; junction bases not matched to a gene: 12. The CDR3 is CATQREDRSKQFF. CDR3 nucleotides: TGTGCCACTCAGCGGGAGGACAGAAGTAAGCAGTTCTTC.

V and J are TRBV9 and TRBJ2-7, with 11 bases fitting TRBD1. The germline gives CDR1 SGDLS, CDR2 YYNGEE. The CDR3 is made up of 14 amino acids. With 0 bases clipped from V and 6 bases from J, the junction kept 2 bases outside the gene matches. CDR3 DNA sequence: TGTGCCAGCAGCGTAGGGACAGGGGGCTTCGAGCAGTACTTC. The encoded protein is CASSVGTGGFEQYF.

The count of this clone is one. The chain employs TRBV6-1 and TRBJ2-7, with TRBD1 matching over 9 bases. The J segment lost 3 bases and the V segment lost 4 bases, leaving 10 bases of the junction unmatched. The CDR3 loop spans 16 amino acids. Germline CDR1 and CDR2: MNHNS and SASEGT. CDR3 nucleotides: TGTGCCAGCAGTGTTTTCACAGGGGGCCGCGGCTACGAGCAGTACTTC. This encodes CASSVFTGGRGYEQYF.

This rearrangement joins TRBV5-1 to TRBJ2-3, with 12 bases matching TRBD1. Germline values: CDR1 SGHRS, CDR2 YFSETQ. There are 19 residues in the CDR3. V shed 4 bases, J shed 5 bases, and the junction held 17 bases outside the gene matches. The CDR3 loop reads CASSPVPPGQGAMRDTQYF. The CDR3 DNA is TGCGCCAGCAGCCCAGTGCCTCCGGGACAGGGGGCAATGAGAGATACGCAGTATTTT.

The chain carries TRBV21-1 and TRBJ1-1; TRBD1, the table's D call, was not compared with the DNA. TRBV21-1 constitutes a pseudogene. The CDR3 covers 16 residues. CDR3 nucleotide sequence: TGTGCCAGCAGCAATAACAGGGACACCATGAACACTGAAGCTTTCTTT. Encoded protein: CASSNNRDTMNTEAFF.

The chain couples TRBV3-1 (or the pseudogene TRBV3-2) to TRBJ1-2; maybe TRBD1 (5 bases). Trimming took 4 bases from V and 4 from J, leaving 13 bases between them. CDR1 is LGHDT, CDR2 YNNKEL, per germline (reference sequence). The length of the CDR3 is 14 residues. The chain's CDR3 is CASSPDSRAYGYTF. The CDR3 nucleotides are TGTGCCAGCAGCCCCGACAGTCGGGCCTATGGCTACACCTTC.

The V call is TRBV5-1, the J call TRBJ2-7, with TRBD2 identical over 12 bases. This CDR3 has 19 amino acids. Germline trimming cut 2 bases from V and 3 bases from J; bases unmatched to any gene: 15. Germline-derived CDR1 and CDR2 are SGHRS and YFSETQ. The CDR3 is CASSFLRTSGAGDHYEQYF. The CDR3 DNA sequence: TGCGCCAGCAGCTTTTTGCGGACTAGCGGGGCGGGGGACCACTACGAGCAGTACTTC. Using reference TRBV5-1 and TRBJ2-7 for the parts outside the CDR3, the full variable domain is KAGVTQTPRYLIKTRGQQVTLSCSPISGHRSVSWYQQTPGQGLQFLFEYFSETQRNKGNFPGRFSGRQFSNSRSEMNVSTLELGDSALYLCASSFLRTSGAGDHYEQYFGPGTRLTVT.

The chain employs TRBV19 and TRBJ2-7; 7 nucleotides match TRBD2. The length of the CDR3 is 12 residues. Germline V gene data show CDR1 as LNHDA and CDR2 as SQIVND (reference sequence). The V segment lost 5 bases and the J segment 3 bases; nucleotides outside the gene matches: 1. The CDR3 bases are TGTGCCAGTAGTCGGGGGGACTACGAGCAGTACTTC. This sequence encodes CASSRGDYEQYF. The full variable domain, completed using reference TRBV19 and TRBJ2-7, is DGGITQSPKYLFRKEGQNVTLSCEQNLNHDAMYWYRQDPGQGLRLIYYSQIVNDFQKGDIAEGYSVSREKKESFPLTVTSAQKNPTAFYLCASSRGDYEQYFGPGTRLTVT.

The V call is TRBV3-1 (or the pseudogene TRBV3-2), the J call TRBJ1-2; 10 nucleotides match TRBD1. Losses at the gene ends were 1 base for V and 3 bases for J; bases not matched to a gene: 2. The CDR3 covers 15 residues. Per the germline V gene, CDR1 is LGHDT and CDR2 is YNNKEL (reference sequence). This chain's CDR3 is CASSQGTGGYYGYTF. CDR3 nucleotide sequence: TGTGCCAGCAGCCAAGGGACAGGGGGATACTATGGCTACACCTTC.

The chain carries TRBV19 and TRBJ1-2, with 7 bases identical to TRBD1. The CDR3 covers 13 residues. CDR1 and CDR2 from the germline V gene are LNHDA and SQIVND (reference sequence). V was pared by 6 bases and J by 5 bases, with 6 bases of the junction left unmatched. Here the CDR3 reads CASRQGVFYGYTF. The DNA for the CDR3 is TGTGCCAGTAGGCAGGGGGTATTTTATGGCTACACCTTC.

In this sample, this clone turned up once. V is TRBV7-9 and J is TRBJ2-5; the D gene is possibly TRBD2 (6 bases). This CDR3 comprises 16 residues. Deletions cut 4 bases from V and 1 base from J, with 16 bases between. Germline CDR1 and CDR2: SEHNR and FQNEAQ (reference sequence). This CDR3 reads CASSSPGTGVQETQYF. The CDR3 nucleotides are TGTGCCAGCAGCTCTCCCGGGACGGGGGTCCAAGAGACCCAGTACTTC.

The CDR3: CASSEFRYYNEQFF. The DNA of the CDR3 is TGTGCCAGCAGTGAGTTCAGGTACTACAATGAGCAGTTCTTC. This chain links TRBV6-1 with TRBJ2-1; D remains unclear. The CDR3 loop spans 14 amino acids. The ends were cut back, 3 bases at V and 3 bases at J, with 9 bases in the middle. The germline gives CDR1 MNHNS, CDR2 SASEGT.

The chain is built from TRBV6-4 and TRBJ1-2; TRBD1 aligns across 9 bases. CDR1 MRHNA and CDR2 SNTAGT come from the germline V gene. The CDR3 is 16 amino acids. Unmatched junction bases numbered 11, after V lost 5 bases and J lost 4 bases. The CDR3 reads CASSPSETGGGYGYTF. The CDR3 coding sequence is TGTGCCAGCAGTCCATCGGAGACAGGGGGGGGCTATGGCTACACCTTC.

The rearrangement uses TRBV10-2 and TRBJ1-1; D possibly corresponds to TRBD1 (5 bases). CDR3 size: 14 residues. Germline CDR1 is WSHSY and CDR2 is SAAADI. The V end lost 6 bases, the J end lost 1 base, and 12 bases lay between the germline ends. The CDR3 region has the DNA TGCGCCAGCAGGAGGGAGGGGTCGAACACTGAAGCTTTCTTT. It encodes CASRREGSNTEAFF.

The V gene is TRBV11-1, the J gene TRBJ2-5; D not certain. This CDR3 comprises 13 residues. The germline V and J ends were trimmed by 2 bases and 2 bases, with 6 bases remaining between them. CDR1 SGHAT and CDR2 FQDESV come from the germline V gene (reference sequence). In DNA, the CDR3 is TGTGCCAGCAGCTTATGGGCACAAGAGACCCAGTACTTC. Translated, it gives CASSLWAQETQYF. Full variable domain (missing parts from reference TRBV11-1 and TRBJ2-5): EAEVAQSPRYKITEKSQAVAFWCDPISGHATLYWYRQILGQGPELLVQFQDESVVDDSQLPKDRFSAERLKGVDSTLKIQPAELGDSAMYLCASSLWAQETQYFGPGTRLLVL.

The rearrangement joins TRBV5-8 to TRBJ2-5; 13 bases are shared with TRBD2. This CDR3 has 16 amino acids. Germline trimming cut 3 bases from V and 3 bases from J; bases unmatched to any gene: 5. Germline V CDR1 and CDR2: SGHTS, YDEGEE. The CDR3 bases are TGTGCCAGCAGCTCCGGGACTAGCGGGGTTGAAGAGACCCAGTACTTC. It specifies CASSSGTSGVEETQYF.